The entry that follows covers one T cell receptor (beta chain) sequence. Its specificity is not known. The CDR3 consists of 13 residues. In germline, CDR1 is MNHEY, CDR2 SVGAGI. Deletions cut 3 bases from V and 8 bases from J, with 13 bases between. The data derive from a study of radiation and T cells in renal cell carcinoma. Study-level results: Top 100 clonotypes averaged about 50% in irradiated versus roughly 43% in nephrectomy-only tumors. Without pretreatment biopsies, baseline tumor clonotype presence was undetermined.

This table comes from immunoSEQ multiplex PCR, and its TCRdb copy is limited to in-frame clones, with some not included. The sample contains almost 20,000 clones, less than 70% of which appear only once. Treatment defined: 15 Gy SBRT to primary tumor, nephrectomy 4 weeks later. The sequence was collected from a woman aged 70-85 years with renal cell carcinoma. Sequences were derived from tumor tissue, sampled from a patient whose treatment included radiotherapy and nephrectomy. The chain links TRBV6-5 to TRBJ1-2; TRBD1 is a possible D gene (5 bases). The CDR3 loop reads CASSYGTWQGYTF. The CDR3 region has the DNA TGTGCCAGCAGTTATGGGACCTGGCAGGGCTACACCTTC.